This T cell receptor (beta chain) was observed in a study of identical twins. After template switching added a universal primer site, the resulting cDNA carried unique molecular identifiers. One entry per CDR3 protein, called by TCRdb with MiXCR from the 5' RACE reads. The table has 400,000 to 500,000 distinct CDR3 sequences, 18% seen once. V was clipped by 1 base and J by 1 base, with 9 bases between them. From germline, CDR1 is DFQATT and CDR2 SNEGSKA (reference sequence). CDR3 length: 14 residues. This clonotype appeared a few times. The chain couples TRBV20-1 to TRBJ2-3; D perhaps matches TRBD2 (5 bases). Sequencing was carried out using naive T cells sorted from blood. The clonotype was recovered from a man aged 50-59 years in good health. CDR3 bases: TGCAGTGCTAGAGGTGGGAGACGCACAGATACGCAGTATTTT. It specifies CSARGGRRTDTQYF.